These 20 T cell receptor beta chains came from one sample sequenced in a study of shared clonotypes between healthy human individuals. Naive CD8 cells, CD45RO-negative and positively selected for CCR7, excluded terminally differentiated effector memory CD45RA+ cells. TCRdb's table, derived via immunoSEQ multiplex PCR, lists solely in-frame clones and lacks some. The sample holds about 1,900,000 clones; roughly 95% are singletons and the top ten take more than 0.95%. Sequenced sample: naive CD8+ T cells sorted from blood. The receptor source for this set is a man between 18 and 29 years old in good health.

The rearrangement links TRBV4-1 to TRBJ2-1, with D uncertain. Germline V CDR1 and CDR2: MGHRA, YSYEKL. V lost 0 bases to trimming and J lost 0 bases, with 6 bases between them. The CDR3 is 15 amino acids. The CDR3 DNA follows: TGCGCCAGCAGCCAAGAATCTGACTCCTACAATGAGCAGTTCTTC. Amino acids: CASSQESDSYNEQFF.

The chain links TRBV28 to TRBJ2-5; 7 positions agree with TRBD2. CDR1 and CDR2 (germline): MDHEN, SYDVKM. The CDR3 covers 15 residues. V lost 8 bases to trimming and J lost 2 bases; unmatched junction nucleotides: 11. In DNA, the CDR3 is TGTGCCAGCGGATTACCGGGGGGAAAACAAGAGACCCAGTACTTC. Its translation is CASGLPGGKQETQYF.

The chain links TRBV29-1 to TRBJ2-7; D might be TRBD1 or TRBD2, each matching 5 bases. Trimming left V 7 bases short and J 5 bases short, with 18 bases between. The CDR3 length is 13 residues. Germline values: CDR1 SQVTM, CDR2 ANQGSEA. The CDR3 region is CSAAPGTVNEQYF. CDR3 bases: TGCAGCGCCGCCCCCGGGACCGTCAACGAGCAGTACTTC.

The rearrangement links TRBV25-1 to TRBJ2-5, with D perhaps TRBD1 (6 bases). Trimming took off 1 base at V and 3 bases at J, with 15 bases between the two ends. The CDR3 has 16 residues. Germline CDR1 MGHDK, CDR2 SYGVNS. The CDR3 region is CASSEWNTGPEETQYF. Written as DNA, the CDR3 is TGTGCCAGCAGTGAATGGAACACAGGGCCCGAAGAGACCCAGTACTTC.

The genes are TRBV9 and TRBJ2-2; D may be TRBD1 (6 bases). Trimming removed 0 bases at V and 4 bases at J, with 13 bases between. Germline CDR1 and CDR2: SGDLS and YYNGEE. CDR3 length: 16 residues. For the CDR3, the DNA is TGTGCCAGCAGCGTAGCAGCAGGGGACCCCACCGGGGAGCTGTTTTTT. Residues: CASSVAAGDPTGELFF.

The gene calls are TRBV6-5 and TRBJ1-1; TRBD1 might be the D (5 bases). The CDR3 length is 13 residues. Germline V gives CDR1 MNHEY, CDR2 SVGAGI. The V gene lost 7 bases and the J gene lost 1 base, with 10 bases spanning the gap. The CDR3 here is CASMPGPNTEAFF. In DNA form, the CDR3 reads TGTGCCAGCATGCCGGGACCGAACACTGAAGCTTTCTTT.

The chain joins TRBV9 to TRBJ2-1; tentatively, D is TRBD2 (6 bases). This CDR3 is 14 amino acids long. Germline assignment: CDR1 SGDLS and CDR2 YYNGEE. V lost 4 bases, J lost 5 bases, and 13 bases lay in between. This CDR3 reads CASSSSGLNNEQFF. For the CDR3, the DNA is TGTGCCAGCAGCTCGAGCGGGTTGAACAATGAGCAGTTCTTC. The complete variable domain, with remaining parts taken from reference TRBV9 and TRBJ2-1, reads DSGVTQTPKHLITATGQRVTLRCSPRSGDLSVYWYQQSLDQGLQFLIQYYNGEERAKGNILERFSAQQFPDLHSELNLSSLELGDSALYFCASSSSGLNNEQFFGPGTRLTVL.

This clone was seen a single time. In DNA, the CDR3 is TGTGCCAGCAGCTTAGACGAAAGGACCCGAGCAGATACGCAGTATTTT. Residues: CASSLDERTRADTQYF. This rearrangement joins TRBV7-8 to TRBJ2-3, with D uncertain. This CDR3 spans 16 amino acids. V was trimmed by 1 base and J by 4 bases, leaving 15 bases between them. Germline CDR1 is SGHVS and CDR2 is FQNEAQ.

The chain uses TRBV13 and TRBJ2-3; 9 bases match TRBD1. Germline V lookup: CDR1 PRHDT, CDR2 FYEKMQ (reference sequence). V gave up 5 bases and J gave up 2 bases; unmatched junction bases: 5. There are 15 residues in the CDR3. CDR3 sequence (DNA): TGTGCCAGCAGCCCGACAGGGGGGTTCACAGATACGCAGTATTTT. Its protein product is CASSPTGGFTDTQYF.

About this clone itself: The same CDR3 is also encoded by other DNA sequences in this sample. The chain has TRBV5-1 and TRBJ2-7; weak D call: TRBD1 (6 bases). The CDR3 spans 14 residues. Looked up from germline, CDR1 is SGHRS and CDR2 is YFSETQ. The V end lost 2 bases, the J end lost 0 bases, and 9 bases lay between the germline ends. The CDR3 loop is CASSLGTNSYEQYF. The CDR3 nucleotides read TGCGCCAGCAGCTTAGGGACAAACTCCTACGAGCAGTACTTC.

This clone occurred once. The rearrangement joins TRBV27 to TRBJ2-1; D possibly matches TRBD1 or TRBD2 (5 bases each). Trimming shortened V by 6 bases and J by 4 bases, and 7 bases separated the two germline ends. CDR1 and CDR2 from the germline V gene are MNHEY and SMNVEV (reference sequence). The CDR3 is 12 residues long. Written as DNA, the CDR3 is TGTGCCAGCAGGAGGGGATACAATGAGCAGTTCTTC. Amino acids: CASRRGYNEQFF.

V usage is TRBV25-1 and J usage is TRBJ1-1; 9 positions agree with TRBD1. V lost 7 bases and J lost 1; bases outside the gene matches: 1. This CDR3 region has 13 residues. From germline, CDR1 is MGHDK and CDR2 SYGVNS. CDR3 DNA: TGTGCCAGCACGGGACAGGGGAACACTGAAGCTTTCTTT. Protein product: CASTGQGNTEAFF. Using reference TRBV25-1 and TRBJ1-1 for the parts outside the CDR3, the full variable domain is EADIYQTPRYLVIGTGKKITLECSQTMGHDKMYWYQQDPGMELHLIHYSYGVNSTEKGDLSSESTVSRIRTEHFPLTLESARPSHTSQYLCASTGQGNTEAFFGQGTRLTVV.

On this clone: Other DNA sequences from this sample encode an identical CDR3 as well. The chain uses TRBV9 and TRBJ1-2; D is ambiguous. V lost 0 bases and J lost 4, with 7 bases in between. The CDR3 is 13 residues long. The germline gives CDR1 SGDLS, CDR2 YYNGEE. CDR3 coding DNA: TGTGCCAGCAGCGTAGGACCCGGCTATGGCTACACCTTC. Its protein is CASSVGPGYGYTF.

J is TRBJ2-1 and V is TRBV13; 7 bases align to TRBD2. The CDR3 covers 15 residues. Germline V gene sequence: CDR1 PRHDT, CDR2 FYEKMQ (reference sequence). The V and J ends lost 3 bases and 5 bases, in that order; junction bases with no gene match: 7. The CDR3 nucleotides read TGTGCCAGCAGCTTGAAGGGGAGGGCCCACAATGAGCAGTTCTTC. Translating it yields CASSLKGRAHNEQFF.

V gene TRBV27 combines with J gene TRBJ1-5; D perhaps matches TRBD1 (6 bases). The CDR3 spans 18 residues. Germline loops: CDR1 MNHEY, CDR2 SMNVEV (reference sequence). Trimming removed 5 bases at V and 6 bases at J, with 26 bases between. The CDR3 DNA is TGTGCCAGCAGTGCAATAGGGGTTGGGGGGCAGGGGAGTCAGCCCCAGCATTTT. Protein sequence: CASSAIGVGGQGSQPQHF.

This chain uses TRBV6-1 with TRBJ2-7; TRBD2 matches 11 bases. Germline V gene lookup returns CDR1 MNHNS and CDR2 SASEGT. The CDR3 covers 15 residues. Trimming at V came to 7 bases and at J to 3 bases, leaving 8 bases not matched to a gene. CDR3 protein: CASTNLAGGIYEQYF. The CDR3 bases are TGTGCCAGCACCAACCTAGCGGGGGGAATCTACGAGCAGTACTTC.

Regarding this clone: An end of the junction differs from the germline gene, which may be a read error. This CDR3 is CASSSYDSPLHF. The CDR3, as DNA: TGTGCCAGCAGCTCCTATGATTCACCCCTCCACTTT. The genes are TRBV13 and TRBJ1-6; D is unclear. Germline values: CDR1 PRHDT, CDR2 FYEKMQ (reference sequence). The CDR3 runs 12 residues.

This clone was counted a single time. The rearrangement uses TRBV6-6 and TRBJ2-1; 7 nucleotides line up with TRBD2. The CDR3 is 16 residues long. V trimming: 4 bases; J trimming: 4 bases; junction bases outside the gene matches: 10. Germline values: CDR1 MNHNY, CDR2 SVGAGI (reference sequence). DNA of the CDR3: TGTGCCAGCAGTTCCAATACGGGGGGTGGATACAATGAGCAGTTCTTC. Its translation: CASSSNTGGGYNEQFF.

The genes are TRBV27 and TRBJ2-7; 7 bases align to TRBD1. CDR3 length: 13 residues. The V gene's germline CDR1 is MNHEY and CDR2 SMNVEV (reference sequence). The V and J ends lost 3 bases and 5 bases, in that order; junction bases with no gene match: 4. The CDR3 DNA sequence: TGTGCCAGCAGTTTGGACAGGTTTAACGAGCAGTACTTC. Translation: CASSLDRFNEQYF.

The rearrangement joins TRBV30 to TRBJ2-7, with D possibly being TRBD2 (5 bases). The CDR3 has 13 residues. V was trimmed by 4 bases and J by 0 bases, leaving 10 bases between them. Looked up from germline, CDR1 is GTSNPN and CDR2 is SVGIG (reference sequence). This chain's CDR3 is CAWTSPTSYEQYF. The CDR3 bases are TGTGCCTGGACTAGCCCTACCTCCTACGAGCAGTACTTC.